This TCR beta chain was recovered during a study of technical replicates of blood from several donors (TCRdb year 2017). From a lookup of the germline V gene (reference sequence), CDR1 and CDR2 are LNHNV and YYDKDF. The CDR3 starts with the cysteine, ends with the phenylalanine, and has 15 residues. Solely the CDR3 DNA is kept, with 45 bases framed from the first base. From V the trimming removes 5 bases and from J it removes 3 bases, while the gene matches leave 6 bases of the junction unaccounted for. Library preparation used the immunoSEQ multiplex PCR assay. TCRdb mirrors the immuneACCESS table, restricted to in-frame sequences. Some clones are absent from its copies; in checked studies, under half trace to an unresolved V gene, and the reason for the others is unknown. The sample data list 60,000 or so clones, and around nine tenths of these were observed just once. Under 6.5% of the sample rests with the top ten.

A remark on this clone: Its recognized antigen is unknown. It has no much larger one-base neighbor in the sample; base qualities were not kept.

This clonotype was sampled from a human donor in good health. Some clones in this sample may be carry-over from other donors' samples. The sequence links TRBV15 to TRBJ1-5; 8 bases in the middle match TRBD1. Sequencing was done on a sample of PBMCs. The nucleotide sequence reads TGTGCCACCAGCCGACAGGGGCAAACCAATCAGCCCCAGCATTTT. The encoded protein is CATSRQGQTNQPQHF.